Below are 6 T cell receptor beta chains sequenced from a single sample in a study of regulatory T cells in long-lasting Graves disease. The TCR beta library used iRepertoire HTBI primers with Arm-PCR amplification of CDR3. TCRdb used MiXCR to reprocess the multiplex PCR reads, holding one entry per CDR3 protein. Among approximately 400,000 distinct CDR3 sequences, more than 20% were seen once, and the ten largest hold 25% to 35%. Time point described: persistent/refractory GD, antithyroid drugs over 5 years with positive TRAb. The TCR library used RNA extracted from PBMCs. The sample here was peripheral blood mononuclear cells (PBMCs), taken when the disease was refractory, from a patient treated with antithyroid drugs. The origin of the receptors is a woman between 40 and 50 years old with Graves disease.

CDR3 region: CASSLANRGTYEQYF. The CDR3 nucleotides read TGTGCCAGCAGCTTAGCGAACAGGGGTACCTACGAGCAGTACTTC. The chain uses TRBV7-9 and TRBJ2-7, with 7 bases that match TRBD1. The CDR3 runs to 15 residues. Germline assignment: CDR1 SEHNR and CDR2 FQNEAQ (reference sequence). J lost 2 bases, V lost 0 bases, and 4 bases had no gene match.

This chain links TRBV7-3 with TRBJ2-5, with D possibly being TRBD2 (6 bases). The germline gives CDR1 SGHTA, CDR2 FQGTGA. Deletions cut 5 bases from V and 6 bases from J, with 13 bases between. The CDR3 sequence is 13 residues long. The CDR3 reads CASSPRGSQTQYF. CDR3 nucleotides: TGTGCCAGCAGCCCCCGGGGGTCGCAGACCCAGTACTTC.

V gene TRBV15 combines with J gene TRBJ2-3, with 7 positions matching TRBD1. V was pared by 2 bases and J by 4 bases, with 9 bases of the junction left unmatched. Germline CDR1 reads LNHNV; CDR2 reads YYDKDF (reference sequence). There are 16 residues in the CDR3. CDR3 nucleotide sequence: TGTGCCACCAGCAGATTTGGGACAGCGAGCGCAGATACGCAGTATTTT. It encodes CATSRFGTASADTQYF. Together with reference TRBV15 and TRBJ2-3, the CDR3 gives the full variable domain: DAMVIQNPRYQVTQFGKPVTLSCSQTLNHNVMYWYQQKSSQAPKLLFHYYDKDFNNEADTPDNFQSRRPNTSFCFLDIRSPGLGDTAMYLCATSRFGTASADTQYFGPGTRLTVL.

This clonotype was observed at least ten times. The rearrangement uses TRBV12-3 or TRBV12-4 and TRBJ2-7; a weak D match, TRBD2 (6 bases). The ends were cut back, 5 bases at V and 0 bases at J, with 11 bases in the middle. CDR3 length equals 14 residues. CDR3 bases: TGTGCCAGCAGTCCCGGGACTCCCTCCTACGAGCAGTACTTC. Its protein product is CASSPGTPSYEQYF.

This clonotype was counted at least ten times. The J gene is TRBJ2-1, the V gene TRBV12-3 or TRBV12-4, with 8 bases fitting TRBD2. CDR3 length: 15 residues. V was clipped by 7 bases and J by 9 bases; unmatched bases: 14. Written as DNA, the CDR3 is TGTGCCAGCACTGACAGCGGGAGCATTCGGGGTGAGCAGTTCTTC. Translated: CASTDSGSIRGEQFF.

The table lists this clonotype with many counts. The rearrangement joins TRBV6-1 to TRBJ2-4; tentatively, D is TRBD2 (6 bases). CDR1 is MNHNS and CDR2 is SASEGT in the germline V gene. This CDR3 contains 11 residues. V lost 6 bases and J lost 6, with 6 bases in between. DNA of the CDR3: TGTGCCAGCAGGGGGGGAAACATTCAGTACTTC. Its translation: CASRGGNIQYF.